This TCR beta chain originates from a study of radiation and T cells in renal cell carcinoma. Noted time point: blood 4 weeks post-SBRT, at nephrectomy. The sample's treatment: 15 Gy SBRT to primary tumor, nephrectomy 4 weeks later. Nephrectomy followed 15 Gy stereotactic body radiation by 4 weeks. Per the germline V gene, CDR1 is MNHNS and CDR2 is SASEGT. The V end lost 3 bases, the J end lost 0 bases, and 18 bases lay between the germline ends. The CDR3 covers 17 residues. Libraries were prepared by immunoSEQ multiplex PCR; TCRdb keeps only in-frame clonotypes and omits some of them. Of over 85,000 clones in the sample, 70% to 90% are singletons; the top ten hold approximately 8.6%. This clone is a singleton in its sample.

The clonotype comes from a man in his fifties or sixties with renal cell carcinoma. Source: blood, taken from a patient whose treatment included radiotherapy and nephrectomy. This sequence joins TRBV6-1 and TRBJ2-7; the D gene could be TRBD1 or TRBD2 (5 bases each). The CDR3 nucleotides read TGTGCCAGCAGTGACCCCCCGGGGTCTGGGGGCTCCTACGAGCAGTACTTC. Translating it yields CASSDPPGSGGSYEQYF.